This entry describes one T cell receptor (beta chain). The antigen is not known. Cultured CD4+ T cells had their DNA profiled by the Oncomine TCR Beta short-read assay. MiXCR was run by TCRdb on the PCR reads, yielding one entry per CDR3 protein. Counted here are approximately 25,000 distinct CDR3 sequences, approximately 28% occurring once; the ten biggest clones make up 7% to 7.5%. The data derive from a study of vaccination and CD4 T cells after COVID-19. At the level of the study: Nasal swab PCR had detected SARS-CoV-2 in convalescent patients, nine mild and one severe. The convalescents, six males and four females, included two who were Hispanic. Cells were stimulated with overlapping spike peptide pools from SARS-CoV-2, HCoV-NL63, HCoV-OC43 and HCoV-229E. General study findings and limits: With convalescent patients, a median roughly 87% of reactive clones emerged solely after vaccination.

This CDR3 contains 13 residues. Trimming took 6 bases from V and 9 from J, leaving 17 bases between them. From germline, CDR1 is KGHSH and CDR2 LQKENI. Described time point: late sampling 161 to 241 days after vaccination in a few convalescent patients. Treatment: roughly 10-day PBMC culture with coronavirus spike peptide pools or control peptides (ViraFEST assay). This chain joins TRBV18 and TRBJ1-2; no clear D. The sequencing here drew on CD4+ T cells from blood, cultured in vitro, taken about 7 months after SARS-CoV-2 vaccination. The clonotype comes from a human donor who had recovered from COVID-19. CDR3 amino acids: CASSPGVTERYTF. CDR3 coding DNA: TGTGCCAGCTCGCCTGGGGTCACAGAGCGCTACACCTTC.